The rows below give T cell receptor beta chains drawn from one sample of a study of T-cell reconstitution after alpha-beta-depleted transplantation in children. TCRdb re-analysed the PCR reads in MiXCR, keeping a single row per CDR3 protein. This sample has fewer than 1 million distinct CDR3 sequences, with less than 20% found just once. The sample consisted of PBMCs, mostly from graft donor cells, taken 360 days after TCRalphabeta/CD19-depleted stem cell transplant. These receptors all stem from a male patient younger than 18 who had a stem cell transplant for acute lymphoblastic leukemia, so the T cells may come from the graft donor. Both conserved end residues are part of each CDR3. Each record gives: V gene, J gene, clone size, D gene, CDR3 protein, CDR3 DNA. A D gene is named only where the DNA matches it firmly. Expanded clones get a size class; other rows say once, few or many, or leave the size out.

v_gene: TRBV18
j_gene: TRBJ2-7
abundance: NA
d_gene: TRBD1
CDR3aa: CASSLDRAMYEQYF
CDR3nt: TGTGCCAGCTCGCTCGACAGGGCGATGTACGAGCAGTACTTC

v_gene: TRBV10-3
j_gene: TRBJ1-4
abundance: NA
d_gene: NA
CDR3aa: CAISESKSAREKLFF
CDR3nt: TGTGCCATCAGTGAGTCGAAGTCAGCCCGCGAAAAACTGTTTTTT

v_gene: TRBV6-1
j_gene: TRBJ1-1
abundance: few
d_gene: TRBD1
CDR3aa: CASKRTGRATEAFF
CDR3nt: TGTGCCAGCAAAAGGACAGGGAGGGCCACTGAAGCTTTCTTT

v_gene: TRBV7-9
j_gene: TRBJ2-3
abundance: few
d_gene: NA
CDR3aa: CASSLVIGGDTQYF
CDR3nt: TGTGCCAGCAGCTTAGTCATCGGGGGAGATACGCAGTATTTT

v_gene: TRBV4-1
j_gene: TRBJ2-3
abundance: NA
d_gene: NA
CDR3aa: CASTLRDSPSTDTQYF
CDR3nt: TGCGCCAGCACCCTCCGGGACTCACCTAGCACAGATACGCAGTATTTT

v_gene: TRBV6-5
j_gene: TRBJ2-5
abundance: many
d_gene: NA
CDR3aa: CATRGASETQYF
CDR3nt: TGTGCCACCAGGGGGGCCTCGGAGACCCAGTACTTC

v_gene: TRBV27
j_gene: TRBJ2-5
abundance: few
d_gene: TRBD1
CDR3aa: CASSRRQGAGETQYF
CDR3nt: TGTGCCAGCAGTCGACGACAGGGGGCAGGGGAGACCCAGTACTTC

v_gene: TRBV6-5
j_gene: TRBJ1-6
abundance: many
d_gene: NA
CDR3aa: CASSLGWAPLHF
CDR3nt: TGTGCCAGCAGTTTGGGGTGGGCACCCCTCCACTTT

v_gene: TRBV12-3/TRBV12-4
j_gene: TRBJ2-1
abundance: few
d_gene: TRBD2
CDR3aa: CASRHRTSGGNNEQFF
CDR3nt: TGTGCCAGCAGGCACCGCACTAGCGGGGGGAACAATGAGCAGTTCTTC

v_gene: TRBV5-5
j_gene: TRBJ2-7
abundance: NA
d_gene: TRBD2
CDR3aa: CASSFTSGSLSYEQYF
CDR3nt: TGTGCCAGCAGCTTCACTAGCGGGAGTCTGTCCTACGAGCAGTACTTC

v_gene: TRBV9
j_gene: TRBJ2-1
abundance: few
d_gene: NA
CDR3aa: CASSVGGVRNEQFF
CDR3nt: TGTGCCAGCAGCGTAGGCGGGGTAAGGAATGAGCAGTTCTTC

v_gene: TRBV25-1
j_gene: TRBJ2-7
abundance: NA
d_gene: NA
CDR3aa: CASSESPYEQYF
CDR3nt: TGTGCCAGCAGTGAATCTCCCTACGAGCAGTACTTC

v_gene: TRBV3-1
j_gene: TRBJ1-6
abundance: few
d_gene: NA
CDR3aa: CASSPGPTNSPLHF
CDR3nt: TGTGCCAGCAGCCCGGGACCTACTAATTCACCCCTCCACTTT

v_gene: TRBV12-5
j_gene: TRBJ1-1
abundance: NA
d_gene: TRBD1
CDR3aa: CASVRQGGLSNTEAFF
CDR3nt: TGTGCTAGTGTCCGACAGGGGGGATTATCGAACACTGAAGCTTTCTTT

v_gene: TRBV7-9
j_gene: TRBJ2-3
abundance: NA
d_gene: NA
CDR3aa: CASTPGLADTQYF
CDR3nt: TGTGCCAGCACCCCGGGGCTTGCAGATACGCAGTATTTT

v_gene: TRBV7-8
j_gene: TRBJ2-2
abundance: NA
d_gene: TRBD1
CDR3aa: CASWGQLRGTGELFF
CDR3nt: TGTGCCAGCTGGGGACAGCTAAGGGGCACCGGGGAGCTGTTTTTT

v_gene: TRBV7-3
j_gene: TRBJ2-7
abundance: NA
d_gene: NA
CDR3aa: CASSLSPGYYEQYF
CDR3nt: TGTGCCAGCAGCTTATCTCCCGGGTACTACGAGCAGTACTTC

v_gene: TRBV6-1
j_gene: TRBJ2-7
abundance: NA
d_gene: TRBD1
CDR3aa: CASSPDRETYEQYF
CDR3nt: TGTGCCAGCAGTCCGGACAGGGAGACCTACGAGCAGTACTTC

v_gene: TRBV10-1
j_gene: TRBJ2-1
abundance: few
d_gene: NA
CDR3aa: CASHRDPRFF
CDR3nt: TGCGCCAGCCACCGGGACCCTCGGTTCTTC

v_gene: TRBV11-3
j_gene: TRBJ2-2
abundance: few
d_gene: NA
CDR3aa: CASSLNRANTGELFF
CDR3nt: TGTGCCAGCAGCTTAAACAGGGCGAACACCGGGGAGCTGTTTTTT

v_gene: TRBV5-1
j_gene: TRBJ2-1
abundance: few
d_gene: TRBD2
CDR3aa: CATKFLTGTNSYNEQFF
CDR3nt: TGCGCCACCAAATTCCTAACCGGGACTAACTCCTACAATGAGCAGTTCTTC

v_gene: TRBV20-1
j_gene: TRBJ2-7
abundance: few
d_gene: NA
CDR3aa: CSAPDTISYEQYF
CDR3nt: TGCAGTGCCCCGGACACTATCTCCTACGAGCAGTACTTC

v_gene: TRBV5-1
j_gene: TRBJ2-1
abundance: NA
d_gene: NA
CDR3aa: CASSSDYLGVPYNEQFF
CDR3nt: TGCGCCAGCAGCTCAGACTACCTGGGGGTCCCCTACAATGAGCAGTTCTTC

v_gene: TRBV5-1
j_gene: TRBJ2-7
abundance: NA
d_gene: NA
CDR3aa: CASNIWMDGAYEQYF
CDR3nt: TGCGCCAGCAACATATGGATGGATGGAGCTTACGAGCAGTACTTC

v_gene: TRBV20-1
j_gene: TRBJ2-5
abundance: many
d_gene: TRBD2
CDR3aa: CSASGGGSTRSDQETQYF
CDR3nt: TGCAGTGCTAGCGGGGGGGGCTCCACCCGCTCGGATCAAGAGACCCAGTACTTC

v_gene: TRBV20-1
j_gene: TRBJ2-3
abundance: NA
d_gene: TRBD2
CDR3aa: CSARPETSGPTDTQYF
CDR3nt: TGCAGTGCTAGACCCGAGACTAGCGGCCCCACAGATACGCAGTATTTT

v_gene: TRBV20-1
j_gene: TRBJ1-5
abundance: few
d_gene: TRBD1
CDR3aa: CSAMGQGAWQPQHF
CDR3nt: TGCAGTGCAATGGGACAGGGTGCTTGGCAGCCCCAGCATTTT